The sequence of this T cell receptor (beta chain) was determined in a study of beta chain features in type 1 diabetes. Expressed TCRB transcripts got sequenced, as all isolated RNA was reverse transcribed. Profiled with immunoSEQ multiplex PCR; TCRdb holds only in-frame clones, not every one. This repertoire shows 200,000 to 250,000 clones, approximately 11% found once; its top ten account for 1% to 1.5%. With 4 bases removed from V and 10 bases from J, the gap between germline ends came to 21 bases. Germline V gene lookup returns CDR1 SGHNT and CDR2 YYREEE (reference sequence). The CDR3 runs to 14 residues.

The chain carries TRBV5-4 and TRBJ2-7; D may match TRBD1 or TRBD2 (5 bases each). The sequenced sample was central memory CD4+ T cells from blood. The source of this sequence is a man aged 18 to 29 in good health. CDR3 region: CASSPGERGHLQYF. The CDR3 DNA sequence: TGTGCCAGCAGCCCCGGTGAGAGGGGTCACTTACAGTACTTC.